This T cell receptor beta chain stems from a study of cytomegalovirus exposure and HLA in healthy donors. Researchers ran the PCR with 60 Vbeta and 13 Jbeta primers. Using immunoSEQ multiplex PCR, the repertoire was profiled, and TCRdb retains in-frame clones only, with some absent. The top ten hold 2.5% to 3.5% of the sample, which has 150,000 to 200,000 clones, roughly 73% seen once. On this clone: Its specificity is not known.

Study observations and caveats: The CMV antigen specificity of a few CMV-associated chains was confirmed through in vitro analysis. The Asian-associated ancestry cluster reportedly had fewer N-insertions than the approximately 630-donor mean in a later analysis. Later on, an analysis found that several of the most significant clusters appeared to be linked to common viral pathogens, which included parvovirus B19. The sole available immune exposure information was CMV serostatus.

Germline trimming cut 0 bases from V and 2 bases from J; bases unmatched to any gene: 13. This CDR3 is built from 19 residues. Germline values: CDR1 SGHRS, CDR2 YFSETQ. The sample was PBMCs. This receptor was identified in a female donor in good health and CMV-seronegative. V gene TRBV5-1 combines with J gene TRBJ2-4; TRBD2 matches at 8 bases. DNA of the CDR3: TGCGCCAGCAGCTTGGCTAAATATAGCGGGGATCCTACCAAAAACATTCAGTACTTC. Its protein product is CASSLAKYSGDPTKNIQYF. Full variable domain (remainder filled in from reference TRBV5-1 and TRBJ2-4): KAGVTQTPRYLIKTRGQQVTLSCSPISGHRSVSWYQQTPGQGLQFLFEYFSETQRNKGNFPGRFSGRQFSNSRSEMNVSTLELGDSALYLCASSLAKYSGDPTKNIQYFGAGTRLSVL.